These 10 T cell receptor beta chains originate from one sample sequenced in a study of shared clonotypes between healthy human individuals. Some clones are missing from TCRdb's copy, which holds only in-frame ones; the method was immunoSEQ multiplex PCR. The sample has roughly 700,000 clones, about 92% seen once. The sample consisted of memory CD8+ T cells from PBMCs. The sample's subset: CD45RO+ cells pooled with CCR7-negative TemRA cells. These receptors were taken from a young man in good health. Some clones in this sample may be carry-over from other donors' samples.

The J gene is TRBJ1-3, the V gene TRBV6-5; tentatively, D is TRBD1 (5 bases). V dropped 6 bases and J dropped 4 bases, with 16 bases sitting between them. CDR1 and CDR2 from the germline V gene are MNHEY and SVGAGI. There are 15 residues in the CDR3. The chain's CDR3 is CASSQSREPGNTIYF. The CDR3 nucleotides are TGTGCCAGCAGCCAATCCAGGGAACCCGGAAACACCATATATTTT.

The V call is TRBV6-1, the J call TRBJ2-1; D might be TRBD1 or TRBD2, each matching 5 bases. Germline V lookup: CDR1 MNHNS, CDR2 SASEGT. The CDR3 has 16 residues. Trimming shortened V by 2 bases and J by 5 bases, and 16 bases separated the two germline ends. The CDR3 bases are TGTGCCAGCAGTGAATGGGCTGGAGAGGGGAACAATGAGCAGTTCTTC. Amino acids: CASSEWAGEGNNEQFF.

The V gene is TRBV4-1, the J gene TRBJ2-1, with no clear D. Trimming removed 1 base at V and 9 bases at J, with 19 bases between. This CDR3 has 16 amino acids. CDR1 is MGHRA, CDR2 YSYEKL, per germline. The CDR3 spells CASSQVASKGFREQFF. For the CDR3, the DNA is TGCGCCAGCAGCCAAGTTGCCAGTAAGGGCTTTCGTGAGCAGTTCTTC.

This clone was recorded only once. J is TRBJ2-2 and V is TRBV10-2; 7 nucleotides line up with TRBD2. V lost 4 bases to trimming and J lost 4 bases; unmatched junction nucleotides: 6. The CDR3 spans 15 residues. The V gene's germline CDR1 is WSHSY and CDR2 SAAADI. In DNA form, the CDR3 reads TGCGCCAGCAGTGCTGCGGGAGTCCGCACCGGGGAGCTGTTTTTT. Its protein is CASSAAGVRTGELFF.

The chain uses TRBV5-1 and TRBJ2-2; the match to TRBD2 covers 11 bases. V dropped 7 bases and J dropped 3; count of bases not matched to a gene: 5. CDR1 and CDR2 from the germline V gene are SGHRS and YFSETQ. This CDR3 is built from 15 residues. The CDR3 is CASQTLAGDTGELFF. The DNA for the CDR3 is TGCGCCAGCCAAACACTAGCGGGAGACACCGGGGAGCTGTTTTTT.

This clone was found a few times. The chain recombines TRBV7-9 with TRBJ1-2, with TRBD1 matching over 10 bases. The germline gives CDR1 SEHNR, CDR2 FQNEAQ (reference sequence). With V trimmed by 5 bases and J by 3 bases, 12 bases remained unmatched. The CDR3 covers 17 residues. CDR3 protein: CASSPGTGVEAHYGYTF. The CDR3 DNA follows: TGTGCCAGCAGCCCAGGGACAGGGGTCGAGGCGCACTATGGCTACACCTTC.

V usage is TRBV29-1 and J usage is TRBJ2-1, with 12 positions matching TRBD2. Looked up from germline, CDR1 is SQVTM and CDR2 is ANQGSEA. The CDR3 has 14 residues. The J segment lost 8 bases and the V segment lost 7 bases, leaving 9 bases of the junction unmatched. CDR3: CSAERTSGIYEQFF. CDR3 sequence (DNA): TGCAGCGCCGAAAGGACTAGCGGGATATATGAGCAGTTCTTC.

To note about this clone: Relative to the germline gene, one junction end is altered; a read error may explain this. This chain joins TRBV7-9 and TRBJ2-1; D is undetermined. CDR1 and CDR2 from the germline V gene are SEHNR and FQNEAQ (reference sequence). The CDR3 runs 13 residues. In nucleotides, the CDR3 is TGTGCCAGCAGCTTAGTTGGGTACACTGAGCAGTTCTTC. Translating it yields CASSLVGYTEQFF.

This chain links TRBV9 with TRBJ2-1; the match to TRBD2 covers 10 bases. V shed 0 bases, J shed 8 bases, and the junction held 5 bases outside the gene matches. CDR1 SGDLS and CDR2 YYNGEE come from the germline V gene. The CDR3 has 15 residues. CDR3 protein: CASSVGASGSYEQFF. DNA for the CDR3: TGTGCCAGCAGCGTAGGGGCTAGCGGGAGCTATGAGCAGTTCTTC.

This sequence joins TRBV5-6 and TRBJ2-4, with D hard to call. V was pared by 0 bases and J by 4 bases, with 8 bases between. In germline, CDR1 is SGHDT, CDR2 YYEEEE. This CDR3 is 14 amino acids long. Here the CDR3 DNA reads TGTGCCAGCAGCTTGGGGTATCTGAAAAACATTCAGTACTTC. This sequence encodes CASSLGYLKNIQYF.